The sequence of this T cell receptor beta chain was determined in a study of cytomegalovirus exposure and HLA in healthy donors. Comments on this clone: Its target is unknown.

General study results and limits: As was reported, the classifier diagnosed cytomegalovirus status with high specificity and sensitivity. In an earlier analysis, in under 700 donors, most V segments appeared productive either ~87% or ~30% of the time.

The CDR3 spans 17 residues. Unmatched junction bases numbered 12, after V lost 4 bases and J lost 0 bases. Germline V gene data show CDR1 as MNHNS and CDR2 as SASEGT. Both 60 Vbeta primers and 13 Jbeta primers went into the PCR. The table came from immunoSEQ multiplex PCR; TCRdb's copy has only in-frame clones and leaves some out. This table holds about 190,000 clones, 84% found once. This sequence joins TRBV6-1 and TRBJ2-7; TRBD1 aligns across 7 bases. What was sequenced was PBMCs. This clonotype was sampled from a woman between 45 and 65 years old in good health and CMV-seropositive. For the CDR3, the DNA is TGTGCCAGCAGTGCTCGACAGGGCCAAGCGTTCTCCTACGAGCAGTACTTC. Amino acid sequence: CASSARQGQAFSYEQYF.